These 24 T cell receptor beta chains originate from one sample sequenced in a study of molecular identifiers for immune sequencing clone quantification. TCRdb reprocessed the PCR reads with MiXCR, giving one entry per CDR3 protein. The sample has nearly 650,000 distinct CDR3 sequences; about 25% are singletons. Sample: naive CD8+ T cells from blood, with Jurkat cell RNA spiked in. Subset meaning: FACS-sorted CD8+CD4-CCR7+CD45RA+ naive T cells. These TCRs come from a human donor in good health. Some libraries in this study had Jurkat cell RNA spiked in.

Turning to this clonotype: Possible read error: a much larger clone is one base away. The rearrangement uses TRBV5-1 and TRBJ1-1; 9 nucleotides line up with TRBD1. The CDR3 consists of 14 residues. The germline V gene encodes CDR1 SGHRS and CDR2 YFSETQ. CDR3 bases: TGCGCCAGCAGCTTGGACAGGGGGCAAACTGAAACTTTCTTT. It specifies CASSLDRGQTETFF.

The chain recombines TRBV7-9 with TRBJ2-3; D not certain. V lost 5 bases and J lost 10, with 16 bases in between. The CDR3 runs to 13 residues. Germline assignment: CDR1 SEHNR and CDR2 FQNEAQ (reference sequence). CDR3 sequence reads: CASSLLLTDAQYF. CDR3 nucleotides: TGTGCCAGCAGCCTTCTACTGACGGATGCGCAGTATTTT. The variable domain in full, with the rest retrieved from reference TRBV7-9 and TRBJ2-3, is DTGVSQNPRHKITKRGQNVTFRCDPISEHNRLYWYRQTLGQGPEFLTYFQNEAQLEKSRLLSDRFSAERPKGSFSTLEIQRTEQGDSAMYLCASSLLLTDAQYFGPGTRLTVL.

This clonotype was detected many times. The rearrangement links TRBV2 to TRBJ2-7; 11 nucleotides line up with TRBD2. CDR1 is SNHLY, CDR2 FYNNEI, per germline. Trimming removed 5 bases from V and 5 bases from J; junction bases left unmatched: 8. The CDR3 loop spans 15 amino acids. The CDR3 nucleotides are TGTGCCAGCAGTTTTTCTAGCGGGGGGCTGCACGAGCAGTACTTC. This encodes CASSFSSGGLHEQYF. Full variable domain (missing parts from reference TRBV2 and TRBJ2-7): EPEVTQTPSHQVTQMGQEVILRCVPISNHLYFYWYRQILGQKVEFLVSFYNNEISEKSEIFDDQFSVERPDGSNFTLKIRSTKLEDSAMYFCASSFSSGGLHEQYFGPGTRLTVT.

The chain couples TRBV15 to TRBJ1-1; D ambiguous. The ends were cut back, 2 bases at V and 2 bases at J, with 12 bases in the middle. The germline V gene encodes CDR1 LNHNV and CDR2 YYDKDF (reference sequence). This CDR3 has 15 amino acids. The CDR3: CATSRRAGRNTEAFF. Written as DNA, the CDR3 is TGTGCCACCAGCAGACGCGCGGGGAGAAACACTGAAGCTTTCTTT.

CDR3 nucleotides: TGCGCCAGCAGCCCCTGGACTAGCGGGAGAGCGGGGGGTTCCACAGATACGCAGTATTTT. This gives the protein CASSPWTSGRAGGSTDTQYF. The chain is built from TRBV5-1 and TRBJ2-3; 13 nucleotides match TRBD2. CDR3 length: 20 amino acids. Looked up from germline, CDR1 is SGHRS and CDR2 is YFSETQ. The V gene end was trimmed by 4 bases and the J gene end by 2 bases; junction bases not matched to a gene: 16.

This clonotype was counted only a few times. The chain combines TRBV13 with TRBJ2-1, with 7 bases that match TRBD2. V was pared by 3 bases and J by 5 bases, with 10 bases of the junction left unmatched. CDR3 length: 16 residues. CDR1 PRHDT and CDR2 FYEKMQ come from the germline V gene (reference sequence). CDR3 sequence: CASSFPLAERDNEQFF. Here the CDR3 DNA reads TGTGCCAGCAGCTTCCCCCTAGCGGAGCGAGACAATGAGCAGTTCTTC.

In this sample, this clonotype turned up many times. In DNA form, the CDR3 reads TGCGCCAGCAGCTTGGGAGGACTAGCGGGAAGTCAAGAGACCCAGTACTTC. Amino acid sequence: CASSLGGLAGSQETQYF. V gene TRBV5-1 combines with J gene TRBJ2-5; TRBD2 agrees at 12 bases. The CDR3 length is 17 residues. The V gene end was trimmed by 0 bases and the J gene end by 2 bases; junction bases not matched to a gene: 5. Germline lookup yields CDR1 SGHRS and CDR2 YFSETQ.

This clonotype occurred many times. In nucleotides, the CDR3 is TGCGCCAGCAGCCGTGGACTAGCGGGGGACAATGAGCAGTTCTTC. Translation gives CASSRGLAGDNEQFF. The chain uses TRBV5-1 and TRBJ2-1; 13 bases are a match to TRBD2. This CDR3 contains 15 residues. Germline CDR1 reads SGHRS; CDR2 reads YFSETQ. V lost 4 bases, J lost 5 bases, and 3 bases stayed unmatched.

This clonotype was seen many times. The chain combines TRBV5-4 with TRBJ2-5; the D gene is possibly TRBD2 (7 bases). CDR1 and CDR2 from the germline V gene are SGHNT and YYREEE (reference sequence). This CDR3 has 15 residues. Trimming removed 6 bases from V and 3 bases from J, with 18 bases in between. CDR3 nucleotide sequence: TGTGCCAGCACCCTTTGGGGGGGCGGTGAAGAGACCCAGTACTTC. It is translated as CASTLWGGGEETQYF.

This clonotype appeared a few times. The chain combines TRBV5-5 with TRBJ2-1, with 13 bases that match TRBD2. After removal of 0 bases from V and 3 bases from J, the junction contained 12 bases not matched to a gene. CDR1 and CDR2 from the germline V gene are SGHKS and YYEKEE (reference sequence). The CDR3 is 20 amino acids. CDR3 in DNA: TGTGCCAGCAGCTTGGGCGGGATGGTACTAGCGGGAGGGAACTACAATGAGCAGTTCTTC. This gives the protein CASSLGGMVLAGGNYNEQFF.

The chain recombines TRBV24-1 with TRBJ2-3, with D tentatively TRBD1 (6 bases). Trimming took 4 bases from V and 6 from J, leaving 19 bases between them. Germline V gene sequence: CDR1 KGHDR, CDR2 SFDVKD. The CDR3 loop spans 16 amino acids. CDR3 coding DNA: TGTGCCACCAGTGAGAAAACAGGGATCGGGGCGGATACGCAGTATTTT. It specifies CATSEKTGIGADTQYF.

The V and J genes are TRBV27 and TRBJ2-3; 8 bases match TRBD2. The CDR3 is 17 amino acids. Trimming removed 2 bases from V and 3 bases from J; junction bases left unmatched: 10. Germline lookup yields CDR1 MNHEY and CDR2 SMNVEV (reference sequence). CDR3 nucleotide sequence: TGTGCCAGCAGTTTACCGGGTAGCGGGGAGCCAACAGATACGCAGTATTTT. It specifies CASSLPGSGEPTDTQYF.

This chain links TRBV9 with TRBJ2-2, with 7 nucleotides matching TRBD1. The CDR3 loop spans 15 amino acids. The junction had 9 bases not matched to a gene; V was cut back by 3 bases and J by 7 bases. From germline, CDR1 is SGDLS and CDR2 YYNGEE. This chain's CDR3 is CASSGGSTGIGELFF. The CDR3 DNA reads TGTGCCAGCAGCGGAGGATCGACAGGGATCGGGGAGCTGTTTTTT.

The sample holds a few counts of this clonotype. The rearrangement links TRBV27 to TRBJ2-5; no clear D. CDR1 and CDR2 (germline): MNHEY, SMNVEV (reference sequence). The CDR3 sequence is 13 residues long. V was clipped by 3 bases and J by 6 bases, with 11 bases between them. The CDR3 sequence is CASSFLPDQTQYF. Here the CDR3 DNA reads TGTGCCAGCAGTTTCCTTCCAGACCAGACCCAGTACTTC.

This clonotype was recorded many times. The chain combines TRBV19 with TRBJ2-5; possible D gene TRBD1, 5 bases. Looked up from germline, CDR1 is LNHDA and CDR2 is SQIVND (reference sequence). The CDR3 totals 15 residues. The germline V and J ends were trimmed by 4 bases and 1 base, with 13 bases remaining between them. CDR3 sequence (DNA): TGTGCCAGTAGTACCCCGACAGTAGGCCAAGAGACCCAGTACTTC. Amino acid sequence: CASSTPTVGQETQYF.

This chain connects TRBV10-2 to TRBJ2-1, with D possibly being TRBD1 or TRBD2 (6 bases each). Between the trimmed V and J ends, which lost 10 bases and 8 bases, there was a span of 18 bases. Looked up from germline, CDR1 is WSHSY and CDR2 is SAAADI. The CDR3 runs 13 residues. The CDR3 sequence is CATQGQLAYEQFF. CDR3 sequence (DNA): TGCGCCACCCAGGGGCAGCTAGCGTATGAGCAGTTCTTC.

Points on this clonotype: This sequence may be a read error, since a much larger clone differs from it by one base. The V gene is TRBV4-3, the J gene TRBJ2-7; no clear D. This CDR3 region has 12 residues. CDR1 LGHNA and CDR2 YSLEER come from the germline V gene. The V end was cut by 1 base, the J end by 12 bases, with 13 bases between. The CDR3 loop reads CASSQGQECLYF. The CDR3 nucleotides are TGCGCCAGCAGCCAAGGCCAGGAGTGCCTGTACTTC.

In this sample, this clonotype turned up a few times. The chain combines TRBV6-6 with TRBJ2-7; possible D gene TRBD2, 5 bases. This CDR3 is 16 amino acids long. The V end was cut by 2 bases, the J end by 1 base, with 15 bases between. In germline, CDR1 is MNHNY, CDR2 SVGAGI (reference sequence). The DNA of the CDR3 is TGTGCCAGCAGTTACAACCGGGGTGGGTTGTCCTACGAGCAGTACTTC. Amino acids: CASSYNRGGLSYEQYF.

V is TRBV3-1 and J is TRBJ2-7; 9 positions match TRBD1. This CDR3 is 16 amino acids long. The V gene end was trimmed by 2 bases and the J gene end by 2 bases; junction bases not matched to a gene: 7. CDR1 LGHDT and CDR2 YNNKEL come from the germline V gene (reference sequence). As DNA, the CDR3 is TGTGCCAGCAGCCAAACCGGACAGGGGCATGCCTACGAGCAGTACTTC. Protein: CASSQTGQGHAYEQYF.

This clonotype was observed at least ten times. The chain carries TRBV27 and TRBJ2-6; a possible D gene is TRBD1 (6 bases). The CDR3 is 15 amino acids. V lost 5 bases to trimming and J lost 4 bases, with 12 bases between them. Germline loops: CDR1 MNHEY, CDR2 SMNVEV (reference sequence). The CDR3 is CASSLRGYGANVLTF. In DNA, the CDR3 is TGTGCCAGCAGTCTTAGGGGGTACGGGGCCAACGTCCTGACTTTC.

This clonotype has a count of ten or more. One end of the junction varies from germline; a read error may be responsible. This chain joins TRBV7-7 and TRBJ2-7; tentatively, D is TRBD2 (5 bases). The CDR3 has 14 residues. Germline assignment: CDR1 SSHAT and CDR2 FNYEAQ (reference sequence). This chain's CDR3 is CASSLSTSSYEQYF. The CDR3 nucleotides read TGTGCTAGCAGCTTAAGTACTAGCTCCTACGAGCAGTACTTC. The variable domain in full, with the rest retrieved from reference TRBV7-7 and TRBJ2-7, is GAGVSQSPRYKVTKRGQDVTLRCDPISSHATLYWYQQALGQGPEFLTYFNYEAQPDKSGLPSDRFSAERPEGSISTLTIQRTEQRDSAMYRCASSLSTSSYEQYFGPGTRLTVT.

This clonotype was observed at least ten times. J is TRBJ1-1 and V is TRBV5-6; 9 bases are shared with TRBD1. V lost 2 bases to trimming and J lost 4 bases; unmatched junction nucleotides: 3. This CDR3 spans 14 amino acids. The germline V gene encodes CDR1 SGHDT and CDR2 YYEEEE. The CDR3 reads CASSFGTGTTEAFF. DNA of the CDR3: TGTGCCAGCAGCTTCGGGACAGGGACCACTGAAGCTTTCTTT.

About this clonotype itself: One end of the junction does not line up with germline, which may come from a read error. The V call is TRBV4-2, the J call TRBJ2-3; D is unclear. The CDR3 has 17 residues. The germline CDR1 and CDR2 sequences are LGHNA and YNFKEQ. Here the CDR3 reads CAISQLSATTLIDTQYF. The CDR3 DNA follows: TGTGCCATCAGCCAATTAAGCGCGACAACGCTTATAGATACGCAGTATTTT.

This clonotype was seen a handful of times. A much bigger clone sits one base away, suggesting this may be a read error. The rearrangement links TRBV28 to TRBJ2-1, with D unresolved. Trimming removed 3 bases at V and 4 bases at J, with 16 bases between. Germline loops: CDR1 MDHEN, CDR2 SYDVKM. The CDR3 has 16 residues. The CDR3 bases are TGTGCCAGCAGTTTCCCTCAGCCCTCTACTTACAATGAGCAGTTCTTC. It translates to CASSFPQPSTYNEQFF.